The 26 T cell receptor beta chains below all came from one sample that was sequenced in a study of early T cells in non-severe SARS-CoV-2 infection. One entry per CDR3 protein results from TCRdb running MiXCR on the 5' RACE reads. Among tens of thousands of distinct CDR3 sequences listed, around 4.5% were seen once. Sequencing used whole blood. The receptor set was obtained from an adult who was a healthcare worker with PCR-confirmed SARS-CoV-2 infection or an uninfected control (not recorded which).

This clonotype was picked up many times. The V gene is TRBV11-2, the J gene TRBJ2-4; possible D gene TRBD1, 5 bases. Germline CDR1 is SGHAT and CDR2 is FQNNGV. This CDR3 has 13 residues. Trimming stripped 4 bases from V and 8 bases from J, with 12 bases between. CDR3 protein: CASSSLDRDIQYF. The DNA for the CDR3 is TGTGCCAGCAGCTCGTTAGACAGAGACATTCAGTACTTC.

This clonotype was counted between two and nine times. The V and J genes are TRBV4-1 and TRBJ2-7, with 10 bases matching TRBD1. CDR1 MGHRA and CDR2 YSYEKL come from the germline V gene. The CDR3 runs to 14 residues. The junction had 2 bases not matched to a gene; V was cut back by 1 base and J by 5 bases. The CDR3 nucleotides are TGCGCCAGCAGCCAAGGGACAGGGGGAAACGAGCAGTACTTC. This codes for CASSQGTGGNEQYF.

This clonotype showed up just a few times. The CDR3 region is CASSPPWYLGDSYNEQFF. The CDR3 bases are TGTGCCAGCAGCCCCCCCTGGTATTTAGGGGACTCCTACAATGAGCAGTTCTTC. This chain joins TRBV11-1 and TRBJ2-1; D is perhaps TRBD1 (5 bases). V was trimmed by 5 bases and J by 0 bases, leaving 20 bases between them. The CDR3 is made up of 18 amino acids. The germline V gene encodes CDR1 SGHAT and CDR2 FQDESV (reference sequence).

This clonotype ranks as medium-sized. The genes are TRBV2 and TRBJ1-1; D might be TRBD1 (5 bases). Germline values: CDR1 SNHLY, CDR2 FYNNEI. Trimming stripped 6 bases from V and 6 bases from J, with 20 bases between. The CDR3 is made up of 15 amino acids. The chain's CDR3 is CASSREVRGVPEAFF. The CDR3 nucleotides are TGTGCCAGCAGCCGAGAGGTTAGGGGTGTCCCTGAAGCTTTCTTT.

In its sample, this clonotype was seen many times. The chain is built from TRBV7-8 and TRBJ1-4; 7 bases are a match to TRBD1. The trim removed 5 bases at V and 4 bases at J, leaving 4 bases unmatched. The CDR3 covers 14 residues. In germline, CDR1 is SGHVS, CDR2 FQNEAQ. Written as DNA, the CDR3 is TGTGCCAGCAGCAAAAGGGACAGTAATGAAAAACTGTTTTTT. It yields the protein CASSKRDSNEKLFF.

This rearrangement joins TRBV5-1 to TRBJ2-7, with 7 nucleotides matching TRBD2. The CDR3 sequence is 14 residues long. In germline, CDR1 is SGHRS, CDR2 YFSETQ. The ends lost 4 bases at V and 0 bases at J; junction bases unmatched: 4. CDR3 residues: CASSPAGSSYEQYF. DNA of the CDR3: TGCGCCAGCAGCCCAGCGGGGAGCTCCTACGAGCAGTACTTC. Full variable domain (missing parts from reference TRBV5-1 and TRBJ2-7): KAGVTQTPRYLIKTRGQQVTLSCSPISGHRSVSWYQQTPGQGLQFLFEYFSETQRNKGNFPGRFSGRQFSNSRSEMNVSTLELGDSALYLCASSPAGSSYEQYFGPGTRLTVT.

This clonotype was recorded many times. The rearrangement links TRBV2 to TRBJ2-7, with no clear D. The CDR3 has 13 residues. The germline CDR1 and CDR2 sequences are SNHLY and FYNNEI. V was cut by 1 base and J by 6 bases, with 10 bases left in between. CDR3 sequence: CASSEGWVGEQYF. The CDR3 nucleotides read TGTGCCAGCAGTGAAGGATGGGTTGGCGAGCAGTACTTC. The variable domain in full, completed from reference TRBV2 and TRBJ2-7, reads EPEVTQTPSHQVTQMGQEVILRCVPISNHLYFYWYRQILGQKVEFLVSFYNNEISEKSEIFDDQFSVERPDGSNFTLKIRSTKLEDSAMYFCASSEGWVGEQYFGPGTRLTVT.

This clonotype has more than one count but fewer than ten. CDR3 sequence reads: CASLRTGPPKEKLFF. The CDR3 DNA sequence: TGCGCCAGTCTCCGGACGGGGCCACCAAAAGAAAAACTGTTTTTT. The chain is built from TRBV5-1 and TRBJ1-4; D may be TRBD1 (5 bases). With 8 bases removed from V and 8 bases from J, the gap between germline ends came to 22 bases. The CDR3 sequence is 15 residues long. Germline-derived CDR1 and CDR2 are SGHRS and YFSETQ.

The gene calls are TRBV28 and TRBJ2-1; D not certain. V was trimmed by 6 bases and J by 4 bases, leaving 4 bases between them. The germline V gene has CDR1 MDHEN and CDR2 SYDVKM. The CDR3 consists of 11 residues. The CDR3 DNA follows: TGTGCCAGCAGGGCATACAATGAGCAGTTCTTC. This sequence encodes CASRAYNEQFF.

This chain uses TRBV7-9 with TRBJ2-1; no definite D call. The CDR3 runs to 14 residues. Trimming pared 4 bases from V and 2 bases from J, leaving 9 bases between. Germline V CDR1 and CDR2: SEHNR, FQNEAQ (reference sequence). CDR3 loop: CASSSSETYNEQFF. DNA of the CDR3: TGTGCCAGCAGCTCGAGCGAAACCTACAATGAGCAGTTCTTC. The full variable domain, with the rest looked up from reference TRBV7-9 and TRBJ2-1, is DTGVSQNPRHKITKRGQNVTFRCDPISEHNRLYWYRQTLGQGPEFLTYFQNEAQLEKSRLLSDRFSAERPKGSFSTLEIQRTEQGDSAMYLCASSSSETYNEQFFGPGTRLTVL.

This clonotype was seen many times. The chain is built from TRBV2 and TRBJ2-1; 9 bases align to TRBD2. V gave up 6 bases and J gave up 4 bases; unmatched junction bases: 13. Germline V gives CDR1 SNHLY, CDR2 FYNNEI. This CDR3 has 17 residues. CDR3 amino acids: CASRYSPAGGIYNEQFF. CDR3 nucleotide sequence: TGTGCCAGCAGATACTCTCCAGCGGGGGGAATTTACAATGAGCAGTTCTTC. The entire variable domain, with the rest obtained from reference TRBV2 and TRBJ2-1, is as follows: EPEVTQTPSHQVTQMGQEVILRCVPISNHLYFYWYRQILGQKVEFLVSFYNNEISEKSEIFDDQFSVERPDGSNFTLKIRSTKLEDSAMYFCASRYSPAGGIYNEQFFGPGTRLTVL.

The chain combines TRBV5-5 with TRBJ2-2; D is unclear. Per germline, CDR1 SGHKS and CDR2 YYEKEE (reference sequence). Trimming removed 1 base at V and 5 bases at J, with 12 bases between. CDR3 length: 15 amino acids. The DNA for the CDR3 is TGTGCCAGCAGCTTGTCAGGCTCCGGGACCGGGGAGCTGTTTTTT. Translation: CASSLSGSGTGELFF.

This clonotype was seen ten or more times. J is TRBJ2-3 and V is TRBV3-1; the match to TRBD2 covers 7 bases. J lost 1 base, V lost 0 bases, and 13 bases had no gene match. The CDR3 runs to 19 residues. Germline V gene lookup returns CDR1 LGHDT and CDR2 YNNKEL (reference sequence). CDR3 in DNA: TGTGCCAGCAGCCAAGAAGGAGTACTAGCGTTGAGGGGCACAGATACGCAGTATTTT. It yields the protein CASSQEGVLALRGTDTQYF.

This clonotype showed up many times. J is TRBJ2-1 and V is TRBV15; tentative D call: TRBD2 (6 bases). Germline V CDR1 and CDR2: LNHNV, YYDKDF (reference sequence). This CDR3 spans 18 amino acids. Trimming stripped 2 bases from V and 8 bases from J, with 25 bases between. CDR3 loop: CATSRLGLLLTNGDEQFF. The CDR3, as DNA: TGTGCCACCAGCAGACTAGGACTACTACTCACTAACGGGGATGAGCAGTTCTTC.

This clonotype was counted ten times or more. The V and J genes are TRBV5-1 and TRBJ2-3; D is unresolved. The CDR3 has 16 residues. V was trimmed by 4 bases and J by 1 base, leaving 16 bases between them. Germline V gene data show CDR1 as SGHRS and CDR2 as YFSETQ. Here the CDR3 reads CASSLLLSMGTDTQYF. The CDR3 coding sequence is TGCGCCAGCAGCCTGCTACTGAGTATGGGCACAGATACGCAGTATTTT.

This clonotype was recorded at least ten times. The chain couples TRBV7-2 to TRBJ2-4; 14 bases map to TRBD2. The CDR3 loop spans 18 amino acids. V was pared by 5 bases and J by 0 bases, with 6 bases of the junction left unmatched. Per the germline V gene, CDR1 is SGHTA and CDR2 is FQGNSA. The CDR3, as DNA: TGTGCCAGCAGCCACGGGACTAGCGGGAGACTAGCCAAAAACATTCAGTACTTC. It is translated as CASSHGTSGRLAKNIQYF.

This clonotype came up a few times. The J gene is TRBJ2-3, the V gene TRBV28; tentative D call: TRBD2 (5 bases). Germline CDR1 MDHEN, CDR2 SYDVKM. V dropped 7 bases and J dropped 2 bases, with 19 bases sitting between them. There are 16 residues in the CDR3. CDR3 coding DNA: TGTGCCAGCATACTTAGAAGGCGGGCCGCCACAGATACGCAGTATTTT. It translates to CASILRRRAATDTQYF. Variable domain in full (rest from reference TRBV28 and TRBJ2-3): DVKVTQSSRYLVKRTGEKVFLECVQDMDHENMFWYRQDPGLGLRLIYFSYDVKMKEKGDIPEGYSVSREKKERFSLILESASTNQTSMYLCASILRRRAATDTQYFGPGTRLTVL.

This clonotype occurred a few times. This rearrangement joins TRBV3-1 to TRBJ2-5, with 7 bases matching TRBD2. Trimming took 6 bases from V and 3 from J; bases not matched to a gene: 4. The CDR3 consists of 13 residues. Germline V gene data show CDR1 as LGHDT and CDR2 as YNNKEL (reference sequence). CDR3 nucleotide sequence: TGTGCCAGCAGGGAAAGCGGGGAAGAGACCCAGTACTTC. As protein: CASRESGEETQYF.

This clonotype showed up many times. In nucleotides, the CDR3 is TGTGCCAGTAGTCTCTGGACAGGGGGCGATGGCTACACCTTC. Translating gives CASSLWTGGDGYTF. The rearrangement joins TRBV19 to TRBJ1-2; 11 bases align to TRBD1. The V gene's germline CDR1 is LNHDA and CDR2 SQIVND (reference sequence). CDR3 length: 14 amino acids. Losses at the gene ends were 5 bases for V and 6 bases for J; bases not matched to a gene: 5.

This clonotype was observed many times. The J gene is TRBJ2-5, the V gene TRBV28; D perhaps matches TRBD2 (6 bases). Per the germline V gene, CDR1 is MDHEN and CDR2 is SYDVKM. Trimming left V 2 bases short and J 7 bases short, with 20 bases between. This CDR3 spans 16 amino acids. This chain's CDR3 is CASSLVSGILPGTQYF. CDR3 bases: TGTGCCAGCAGTTTAGTTAGCGGCATACTCCCGGGGACCCAGTACTTC.

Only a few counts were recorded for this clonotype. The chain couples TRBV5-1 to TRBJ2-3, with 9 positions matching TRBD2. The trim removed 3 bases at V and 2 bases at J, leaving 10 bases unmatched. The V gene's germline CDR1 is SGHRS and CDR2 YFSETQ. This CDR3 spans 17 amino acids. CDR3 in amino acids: CASSSEGSGSPTDTQYF. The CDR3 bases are TGCGCCAGCAGCTCGGAGGGTAGCGGGAGCCCCACAGATACGCAGTATTTT.

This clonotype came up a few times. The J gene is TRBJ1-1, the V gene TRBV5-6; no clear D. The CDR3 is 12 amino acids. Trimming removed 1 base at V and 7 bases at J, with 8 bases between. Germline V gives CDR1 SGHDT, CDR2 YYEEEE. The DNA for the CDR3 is TGTGCCAGCAGCTTGACGGAGGATGAAGCTTTCTTT. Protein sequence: CASSLTEDEAFF.

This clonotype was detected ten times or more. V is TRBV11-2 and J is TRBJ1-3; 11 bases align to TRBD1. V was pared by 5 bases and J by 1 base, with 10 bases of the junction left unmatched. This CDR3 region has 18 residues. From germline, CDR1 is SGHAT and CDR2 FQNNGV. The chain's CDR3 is CASSLERDRGSSGNTIYF. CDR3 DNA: TGTGCCAGCAGCCTCGAGAGGGACAGGGGGTCTTCTGGAAACACCATATATTTT.

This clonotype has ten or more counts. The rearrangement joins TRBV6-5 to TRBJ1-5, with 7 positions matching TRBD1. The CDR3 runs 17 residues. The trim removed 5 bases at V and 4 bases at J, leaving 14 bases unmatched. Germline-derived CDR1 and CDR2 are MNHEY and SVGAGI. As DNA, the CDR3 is TGTGCCAGCAGTCGGACAGGATTAGGTGGTCTTAATCAGCCCCAGCATTTT. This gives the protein CASSRTGLGGLNQPQHF.

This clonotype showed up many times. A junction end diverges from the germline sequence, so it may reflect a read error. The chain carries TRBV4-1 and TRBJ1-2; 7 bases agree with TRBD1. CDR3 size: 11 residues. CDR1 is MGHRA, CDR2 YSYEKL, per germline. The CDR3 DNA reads TGCGCCAGCAGCCACCAGGACAGGAGAAATTTC. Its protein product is CASSHQDRRNF.

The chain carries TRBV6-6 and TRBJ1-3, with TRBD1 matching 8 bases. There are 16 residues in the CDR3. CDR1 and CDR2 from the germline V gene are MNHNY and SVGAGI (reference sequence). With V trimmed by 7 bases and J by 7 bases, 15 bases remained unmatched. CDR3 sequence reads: CASTYSDRARGNTIYF. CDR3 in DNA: TGTGCCAGCACCTACTCGGACAGGGCGAGGGGGAACACCATATATTTT.